These 22 T cell receptor beta chains were all obtained from the same sample, sequenced in a study of OX40 agonist ivuxolimab in advanced cancers. The repertoire was sequenced with immunoSEQ multiplex PCR; TCRdb's copy has only in-frame clones and lacks some. The data show 70,000 or so clones, 70% to 90% seen once. The sequencing used CD4+ or CD8+ T cells sorted from blood, collected in a trial of the OX40 agonist ivuxolimab. The source of these receptors is an adult with an advanced solid tumor such as melanoma, head and neck, liver or kidney cancer.

The V call is TRBV10-2, the J call TRBJ2-5; 7 positions match TRBD1. CDR3 length: 14 residues. Germline V lookup: CDR1 WSHSY, CDR2 SAAADI. Losses at the gene ends were 6 bases for V and 4 bases for J; bases not matched to a gene: 8. The CDR3 coding sequence is TGCGCCAGCAGAGACGAACAGGGGAGAGAGACCCAGTACTTC. It encodes CASRDEQGRETQYF.

The V gene is TRBV6-1, the J gene TRBJ2-7; 10 nucleotides line up with TRBD2. Trimming took 10 bases from V and 6 from J; bases not matched to a gene: 9. The CDR3 runs to 13 residues. Germline loops: CDR1 MNHNS, CDR2 SASEGT. CDR3: CATTAGGPFEQYF. The CDR3 DNA reads as TGTGCCACCACAGCGGGAGGGCCCTTCGAGCAGTACTTC.

The chain employs TRBV6-5 and TRBJ2-2; 9 bases map to TRBD1. Germline CDR1 and CDR2: MNHEY and SVGAGI. The V and J ends lost 5 bases and 3 bases, in that order; junction bases with no gene match: 1. This CDR3 is built from 14 residues. The CDR3 reads CASSRTGDTGELFF. Written as DNA, the CDR3 is TGTGCCAGCAGTCGGACAGGGGACACCGGGGAGCTGTTTTTT.

V gene TRBV11-1 combines with J gene TRBJ2-3; 10 nucleotides line up with TRBD1. CDR1 and CDR2 from the germline V gene are SGHAT and FQDESV (reference sequence). V shed 3 bases and J 2 bases; nucleotides not matched to a gene: 14. The CDR3 is 19 residues long. The CDR3 sequence is CASSFSRDRGALNTDTQYF. The CDR3 DNA reads as TGTGCCAGCAGCTTTTCCCGGGACAGGGGAGCCCTTAACACAGATACGCAGTATTTT.

This clone showed up just a few times. This chain connects TRBV5-4 to TRBJ1-1; D is uncertain. CDR3 length: 13 residues. Germline loops: CDR1 SGHNT, CDR2 YYREEE (reference sequence). V lost 0 bases, J lost 0 bases, and 3 bases lay in between. CDR3 coding DNA: TGTGCCAGCAGCTTGGACATGAACACTGAAGCTTTCTTT. It translates to CASSLDMNTEAFF. The full variable domain, with the rest looked up from reference TRBV5-4 and TRBJ1-1, is ETGVTQSPTHLIKTRGQQVTLRCSSQSGHNTVSWYQQALGQGPQFIFQYYREEENGRGNFPPRFSGLQFPNYSSELNVNALELDDSALYLCASSLDMNTEAFFGQGTRLTVV.

This chain uses TRBV18 with TRBJ2-2; TRBD2 might be the D (5 bases). Germline V gene data show CDR1 as KGHSH and CDR2 as LQKENI. The CDR3 loop spans 13 amino acids. V was trimmed by 4 bases and J by 3 bases, leaving 6 bases between them. This CDR3 is CASSHSDTGELFF. The CDR3 region has the DNA TGTGCCAGCTCACATAGCGACACCGGGGAGCTGTTTTTT.

This clone was found a few times. V and J are TRBV5-6 and TRBJ2-7, with 7 bases fitting TRBD2. There are 17 residues in the CDR3. V trimming: 0 bases; J trimming: 0 bases; junction bases outside the gene matches: 9. In germline, CDR1 is SGHDT, CDR2 YYEEEE. DNA of the CDR3: TGTGCCAGCAGCTTGGACGTAGCGGGCATCAGCTCCTACGAGCAGTACTTC. As protein: CASSLDVAGISSYEQYF.

This clone was seen only a few times. This chain connects TRBV28 to TRBJ1-2; D possibly corresponds to TRBD1 (6 bases). Per the germline V gene, CDR1 is MDHEN and CDR2 is SYDVKM. The length of the CDR3 is 13 residues. Trimming cost V 3 bases and J 8 bases, with 13 bases left between them. CDR3 coding DNA: TGTGCCAGCAGTTTTCAGGGGCGCAGAGGCTACACCTTC. Encoded protein: CASSFQGRRGYTF.

This clone was seen only a few times. CDR3 in DNA: TGTGCCAGTAGCCCACAGGGGTCCTATGGCTACACCTTC. It codes for CASSPQGSYGYTF. The chain has TRBV19 and TRBJ1-2; 7 bases are shared with TRBD1. The CDR3 runs 13 residues. CDR1 is LNHDA, CDR2 SQIVND, per germline (reference sequence). Trimming took 6 bases from V and 4 from J; bases not matched to a gene: 5. Looking up the rest from reference TRBV19 and TRBJ1-2 gives the full variable domain: DGGITQSPKYLFRKEGQNVTLSCEQNLNHDAMYWYRQDPGQGLRLIYYSQIVNDFQKGDIAEGYSVSREKKESFPLTVTSAQKNPTAFYLCASSPQGSYGYTFGSGTRLTVV.

The chain links TRBV7-2 to TRBJ2-7; D uncertain. V lost 3 bases and J 3 bases, leaving 9 bases between the germline ends. The CDR3 covers 13 residues. Per the germline V gene, CDR1 is SGHTA and CDR2 is FQGNSA. In DNA, the CDR3 is TGTGCCAGCAGCTTGAGAAACGGCTACGAGCAGTACTTC. Its translation is CASSLRNGYEQYF.

This clone showed up just a few times. The chain has TRBV7-9 and TRBJ1-4; D is unclear. The length of the CDR3 is 16 residues. The V and J ends lost 1 base and 0 bases respectively, with 9 bases between them. CDR1 is SEHNR, CDR2 FQNEAQ, per germline (reference sequence). The CDR3 sequence: CASSLGADPTNEKLFF. In DNA, the CDR3 is TGTGCCAGCAGCTTAGGCGCAGATCCAACTAATGAAAAACTGTTTTTT.

V gene TRBV5-8 combines with J gene TRBJ1-4, with TRBD1 identical over 9 bases. This CDR3 contains 15 residues. With V trimmed by 2 bases and J by 5 bases, 4 bases remained unmatched. Germline V gene lookup returns CDR1 SGHTS and CDR2 YDEGEE. CDR3 coding DNA: TGTGCCAGCAGCTTCACAGGGGGCCCCAATGAAAAACTGTTTTTT. Translation gives CASSFTGGPNEKLFF.

This sequence joins TRBV10-3 and TRBJ2-3, with 10 bases matching TRBD2. Germline values: CDR1 ENHRY, CDR2 SYGVKD. The CDR3 contains 14 residues. The V gene end was trimmed by 3 bases and the J gene end by 4 bases; junction bases not matched to a gene: 1. Here the CDR3 reads CAISDLAGADTQYF. The CDR3 nucleotides are TGTGCCATCAGTGACCTAGCGGGGGCAGATACGCAGTATTTT.

The rearrangement joins TRBV18 to TRBJ2-1; D perhaps matches TRBD1 (6 bases). Per the germline V gene, CDR1 is KGHSH and CDR2 is LQKENI. The CDR3 sequence is 15 residues long. The V and J ends lost 4 bases and 1 base respectively, with 11 bases between them. The CDR3 DNA reads as TGTGCCAGCTCACAGGCAACAGGGTCCTACAATGAGCAGTTCTTC. This translates into CASSQATGSYNEQFF.

The chain couples TRBV7-9 to TRBJ2-3, with TRBD2 as a possible D gene (5 bases). Between the trimmed V and J ends, which lost 2 bases and 0 bases, there was a span of 6 bases. Germline CDR1 is SEHNR and CDR2 is FQNEAQ (reference sequence). The CDR3 sequence is 14 residues long. Here the CDR3 reads CASSLWESTDTQYF. The CDR3 region has the DNA TGTGCCAGCAGCTTATGGGAGAGCACAGATACGCAGTATTTT.

The chain combines TRBV6-1 with TRBJ2-7, with D possibly called TRBD1 or TRBD2 (5 bases each). The CDR3 has 12 residues. The germline V and J ends were trimmed by 10 bases and 6 bases, with 16 bases remaining between them. Germline V gives CDR1 MNHNS, CDR2 SASEGT. CDR3 amino acids: CATARGAGEQYF. The DNA for the CDR3 is TGTGCCACCGCCCGTGGGGCGGGCGAGCAGTACTTC.

The chain employs TRBV7-9 and TRBJ1-1; weak D call: TRBD1 (6 bases). Germline V CDR1 and CDR2: SEHNR, FQNEAQ (reference sequence). The CDR3 spans 12 residues. Trimming shortened V by 1 base and J by 10 bases, and 10 bases separated the two germline ends. CDR3 in DNA: TGTGCCAGCAGCTTAGTGGGGGGGCTAGCTTTCTTT. This sequence encodes CASSLVGGLAFF.

This clone has just one count. The chain uses TRBV21-1 and TRBJ2-7; no check of the table's D call, TRBD2, against the DNA was made. TRBV21-1 is tagged as a pseudogene. The CDR3 consists of 13 residues. CDR3 loop: CASSPLPASEQYF. CDR3 nucleotides: TGTGCCAGCAGCCCTCTGCCGGCTAGCGAGCAGTACTTC.

This clone has only one observation. V usage is TRBV2 and J usage is TRBJ2-1, with 10 positions matching TRBD2. Germline-derived CDR1 and CDR2 are SNHLY and FYNNEI. This CDR3 has 15 residues. V was clipped by 5 bases and J by 2 bases; unmatched bases: 3. DNA of the CDR3: TGTGCCAGCAGTTTAGCGGGAGGTCCCTACAATGAGCAGTTCTTC. Protein: CASSLAGGPYNEQFF.

The chain carries TRBV6-5 and TRBJ1-5, with a tentative D call TRBD1 (5 bases). The CDR3 length is 15 residues. The V gene lost 3 bases and the J gene lost 2 bases, with 11 bases spanning the gap. From germline, CDR1 is MNHEY and CDR2 SVGAGI. The chain's CDR3 is CASSYIGGGNQPQHF. The CDR3 coding sequence is TGTGCCAGCAGTTATATTGGGGGAGGCAATCAGCCCCAGCATTTT.

The chain carries TRBV7-9 and TRBJ1-1; D unresolved. The CDR3 sequence is 13 residues long. V lost 3 bases and J 0 bases, leaving 5 bases between the germline ends. Germline CDR1 reads SEHNR; CDR2 reads FQNEAQ (reference sequence). For the CDR3, the DNA is TGTGCCAGCAGCTTTCTCCTGAACACTGAAGCTTTCTTT. It yields the protein CASSFLLNTEAFF. Using reference TRBV7-9 and TRBJ1-1 for the parts outside the CDR3, the full variable domain is DTGVSQNPRHKITKRGQNVTFRCDPISEHNRLYWYRQTLGQGPEFLTYFQNEAQLEKSRLLSDRFSAERPKGSFSTLEIQRTEQGDSAMYLCASSFLLNTEAFFGQGTRLTVV.

The chain is built from TRBV27 and TRBJ2-4, with 14 positions matching TRBD2. The CDR3 loop spans 19 amino acids. Trimming took 4 bases from V and 0 from J; bases not matched to a gene: 8. CDR1 and CDR2 from the germline V gene are MNHEY and SMNVEV (reference sequence). The CDR3 DNA follows: TGTGCCAGCAGTTCTATCGGGACTAGCGGGAGCGTAGCCAAAAACATTCAGTACTTC. Protein sequence: CASSSIGTSGSVAKNIQYF.